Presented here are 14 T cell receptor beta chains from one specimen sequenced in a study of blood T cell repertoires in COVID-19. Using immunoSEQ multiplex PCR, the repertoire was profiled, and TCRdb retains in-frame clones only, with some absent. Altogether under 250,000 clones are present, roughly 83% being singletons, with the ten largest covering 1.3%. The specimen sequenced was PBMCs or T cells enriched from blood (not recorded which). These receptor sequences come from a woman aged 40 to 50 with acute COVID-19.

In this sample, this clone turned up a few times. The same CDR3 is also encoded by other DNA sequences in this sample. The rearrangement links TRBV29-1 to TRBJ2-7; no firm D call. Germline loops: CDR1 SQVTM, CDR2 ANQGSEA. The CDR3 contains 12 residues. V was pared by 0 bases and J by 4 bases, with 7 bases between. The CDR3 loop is CSVEEGTYEQYF. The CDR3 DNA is TGCAGCGTTGAAGAGGGCACTTACGAGCAGTACTTC.

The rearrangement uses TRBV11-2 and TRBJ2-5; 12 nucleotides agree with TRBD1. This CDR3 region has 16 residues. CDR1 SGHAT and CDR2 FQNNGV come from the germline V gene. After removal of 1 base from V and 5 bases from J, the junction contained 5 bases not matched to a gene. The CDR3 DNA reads TGTGCCAGCAGCTTAGCGGGGACAGGGGGCTTTGAGACCCAGTACTTC. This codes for CASSLAGTGGFETQYF.

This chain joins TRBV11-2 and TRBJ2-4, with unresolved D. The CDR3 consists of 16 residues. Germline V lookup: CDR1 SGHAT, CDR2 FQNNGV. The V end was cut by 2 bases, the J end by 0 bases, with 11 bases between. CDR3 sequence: CASSLIGGLAKNIQYF. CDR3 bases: TGTGCCAGCAGCTTAATTGGCGGTCTAGCCAAAAACATTCAGTACTTC. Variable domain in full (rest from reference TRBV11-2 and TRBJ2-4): EAGVAQSPRYKIIEKRQSVAFWCNPISGHATLYWYQQILGQGPKLLIQFQNNGVVDDSQLPKDRFSAERLKGVDSTLKIQPAKLEDSAVYLCASSLIGGLAKNIQYFGAGTRLSVL.

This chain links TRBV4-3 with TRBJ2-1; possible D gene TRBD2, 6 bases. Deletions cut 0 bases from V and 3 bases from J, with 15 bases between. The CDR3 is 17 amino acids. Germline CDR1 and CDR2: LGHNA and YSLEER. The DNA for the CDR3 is TGCGCCAGCAGCCAAGATTGGGGAGGTGGGCTCTACAATGAGCAGTTCTTC. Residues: CASSQDWGGGLYNEQFF.

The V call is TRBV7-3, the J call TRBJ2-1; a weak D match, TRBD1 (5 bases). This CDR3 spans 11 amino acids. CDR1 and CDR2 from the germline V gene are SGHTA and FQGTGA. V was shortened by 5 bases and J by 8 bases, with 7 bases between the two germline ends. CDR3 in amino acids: CASSTGYEQFF. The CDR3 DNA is TGTGCCAGCAGCACAGGATATGAGCAGTTCTTC.

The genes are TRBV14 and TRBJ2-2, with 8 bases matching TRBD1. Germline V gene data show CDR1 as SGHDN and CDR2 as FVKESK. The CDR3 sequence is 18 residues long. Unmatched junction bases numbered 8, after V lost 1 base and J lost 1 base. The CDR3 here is CASSQGAGGLLNTGELFF. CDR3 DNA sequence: TGTGCCAGCAGCCAAGGGGCAGGGGGCCTACTGAACACCGGGGAGCTGTTTTTT.

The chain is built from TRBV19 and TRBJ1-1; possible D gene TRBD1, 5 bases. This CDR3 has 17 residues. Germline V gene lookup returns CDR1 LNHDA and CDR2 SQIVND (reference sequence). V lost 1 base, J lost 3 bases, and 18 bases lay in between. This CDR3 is CASSIVSAPGGDTEAFF. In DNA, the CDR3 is TGTGCCAGTAGTATAGTTTCGGCACCCGGGGGGGACACTGAAGCTTTCTTT.

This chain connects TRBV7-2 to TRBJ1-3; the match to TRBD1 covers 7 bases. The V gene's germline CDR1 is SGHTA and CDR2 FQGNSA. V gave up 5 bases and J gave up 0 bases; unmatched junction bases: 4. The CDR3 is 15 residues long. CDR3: CASSVGTASGNTIYF. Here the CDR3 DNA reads TGTGCCAGCAGCGTCGGGACAGCCTCTGGAAACACCATATATTTT.

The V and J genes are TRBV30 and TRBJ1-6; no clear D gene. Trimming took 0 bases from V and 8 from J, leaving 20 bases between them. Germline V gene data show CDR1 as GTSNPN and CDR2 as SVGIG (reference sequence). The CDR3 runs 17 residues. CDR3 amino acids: CAWSVRRSRRLDSPLHF. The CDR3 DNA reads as TGTGCCTGGAGTGTACGGAGGTCGAGAAGGTTGGATTCACCCCTCCACTTT.

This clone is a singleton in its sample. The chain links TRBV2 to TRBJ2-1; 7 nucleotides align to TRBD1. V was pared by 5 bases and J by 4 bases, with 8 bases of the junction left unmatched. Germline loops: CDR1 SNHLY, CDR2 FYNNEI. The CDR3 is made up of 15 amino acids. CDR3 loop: CASSQTGVLYNEQFF. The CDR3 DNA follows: TGTGCCAGCAGTCAAACAGGGGTCCTGTACAATGAGCAGTTCTTC.

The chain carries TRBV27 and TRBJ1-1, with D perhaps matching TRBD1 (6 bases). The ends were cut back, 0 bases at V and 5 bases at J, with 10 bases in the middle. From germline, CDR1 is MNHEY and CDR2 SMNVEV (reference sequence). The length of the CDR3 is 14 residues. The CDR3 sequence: CASSLSGTPTEAFF. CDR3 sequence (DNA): TGTGCCAGCAGTTTATCAGGGACACCGACTGAAGCTTTCTTT.

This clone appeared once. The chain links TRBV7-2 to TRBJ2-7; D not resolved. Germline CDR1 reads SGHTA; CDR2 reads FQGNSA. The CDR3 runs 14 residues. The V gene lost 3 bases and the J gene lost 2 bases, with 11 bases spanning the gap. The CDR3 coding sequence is TGTGCCAGCAGCTTTGTCGACACCACCTACGAGCAGTACTTC. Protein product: CASSFVDTTYEQYF.

CDR3 bases: TGTGCCAGAAGCTTATTGCCGCGGTCGGATAAAACGAACACTGAAGCTTTCTTT. Translation: CARSLLPRSDKTNTEAFF. The chain recombines TRBV5-3 with TRBJ1-1; D gene unclear. TRBV5-3 is an ORF; its function is uncertain. V lost 2 bases and J 1 base, leaving 21 bases between the germline ends. The CDR3 totals 18 residues.

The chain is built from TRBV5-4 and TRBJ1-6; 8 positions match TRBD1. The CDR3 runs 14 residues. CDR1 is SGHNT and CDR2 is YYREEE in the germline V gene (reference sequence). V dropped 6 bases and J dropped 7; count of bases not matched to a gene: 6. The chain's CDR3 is CASKRQGSNSPLHF. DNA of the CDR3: TGTGCCAGCAAAAGACAGGGGTCCAATTCACCCCTCCACTTT. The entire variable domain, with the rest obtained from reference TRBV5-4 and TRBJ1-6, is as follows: ETGVTQSPTHLIKTRGQQVTLRCSSQSGHNTVSWYQQALGQGPQFIFQYYREEENGRGNFPPRFSGLQFPNYSSELNVNALELDDSALYLCASKRQGSNSPLHFGNGTRLTVT.